This TCR beta chain is drawn from a study of T cells after somatic rescue of genetic block. V dropped 7 bases and J dropped 7 bases, with 7 bases sitting between them. CDR1 and CDR2 (germline): LNHDA, SQIVND (reference sequence). The CDR3 spans 10 residues. TCRdb's copy holds only in-frame clones and misses some; the assay was immunoSEQ multiplex PCR. The sample lists approximately 14,000 clones; about 71% were seen once. Sequenced: peripheral blood mononuclear cells (PBMCs). This clonotype originated in a boy between 10 and 17 years old. J is TRBJ1-2 and V is TRBV19; no clear D. The DNA for the CDR3 is TGTGCCAGTAAGAGCGTTGGCTACACCTTC. It specifies CASKSVGYTF.